What follows describes a single T cell receptor beta chain. The antigen is unknown. The source of the sample is a study of cytomegalovirus exposure and HLA in healthy donors. On the study more broadly: The use of the same platform for the 120 validation repertoires and the 550 to 850 first-cohort repertoires was reported by a later analysis.

General study points: Cytomegalovirus-associated TCR beta chains were listed, numbering 164. TCR sequences were mostly rare, though some public TCRs occurred in many donors.

The repertoire was sequenced with immunoSEQ multiplex PCR; TCRdb's copy has only in-frame clones and lacks some. Among around 250,000 clones listed, 90% were seen once. Germline V lookup: CDR1 SGHAT, CDR2 FQNNGV. The CDR3 covers 16 residues. V lost 4 bases to trimming and J lost 2 bases, with 17 bases between them. What was sequenced was PBMCs. The J gene is TRBJ2-5, the V gene TRBV11-2; D might be TRBD1 (6 bases). The sequence came from a young woman in good health and CMV-seronegative. The CDR3 loop reads CASSSIADGQQETQYF. The CDR3 DNA follows: TGTGCCAGCAGCTCGATAGCTGACGGACAGCAAGAGACCCAGTACTTC. The variable domain in full, completed from reference TRBV11-2 and TRBJ2-5, reads EAGVAQSPRYKIIEKRQSVAFWCNPISGHATLYWYQQILGQGPKLLIQFQNNGVVDDSQLPKDRFSAERLKGVDSTLKIQPAKLEDSAVYLCASSSIADGQQETQYFGPGTRLLVL.